Listed here are 15 T cell receptor beta chains from one sample, sequenced in a study of memory CD8 T cells in hepatitis C reinfection. Described time point: peak reinfection, 3 to 8 weeks after reinfection detection. The sorted cells went straight to TCR sequencing with no prior in vitro expansion. Profiled with immunoSEQ multiplex PCR; TCRdb holds only in-frame clones, not every one. The sample holds around 45,000 clones; approximately 88% are singletons and the top ten take around 1.2%. Input material: naive CD8+ T cells sorted from blood. The receptors come from a man between 18 and 29 years old with hepatitis C virus infection.

CDR3 loop: CASSSPHSTLAGLANTGELFF. For the CDR3, the DNA is TGCGCCAGCAGCTCCCCTCATAGCACTCTAGCGGGACTCGCGAACACCGGGGAGCTGTTTTTT. The chain employs TRBV5-1 and TRBJ2-2; 9 bases match TRBD2. V lost 3 bases, J lost 0 bases, and 18 bases stayed unmatched. The length of the CDR3 is 21 residues. Germline V gene data show CDR1 as SGHRS and CDR2 as YFSETQ.

This chain joins TRBV27 and TRBJ2-7, with TRBD2 identical over 13 bases. V gave up 5 bases and J gave up 6 bases; unmatched junction bases: 7. The CDR3 is 15 amino acids. From germline, CDR1 is MNHEY and CDR2 SMNVEV (reference sequence). The CDR3 loop is CASSRGTSGTLEQYF. CDR3 sequence (DNA): TGTGCCAGCAGTCGGGGGACTAGCGGGACTCTCGAGCAGTACTTC.

The chain has TRBV6-6 and TRBJ2-7; perhaps TRBD1 as D (5 bases). Germline loops: CDR1 MNHNY, CDR2 SVGAGI (reference sequence). Trimming took 0 bases from V and 0 from J, leaving 12 bases between them. The CDR3 consists of 16 residues. The CDR3 reads CASSYSGAAPSYEQYV. In DNA, the CDR3 is TGTGCCAGCAGTTACTCAGGGGCCGCTCCCTCCTACGAGCAGTACGTC.

J is TRBJ2-3 and V is TRBV5-6; 7 positions agree with TRBD1. J gave up 2 bases and V 0 bases, and 3 bases lay outside the gene matches. This CDR3 region has 15 residues. From germline, CDR1 is SGHDT and CDR2 YYEEEE. CDR3 DNA sequence: TGTGCCAGCAGCTTGGGACAGGGATACACAGATACGCAGTATTTT. Translating gives CASSLGQGYTDTQYF.

This sequence joins TRBV11-2 and TRBJ2-3, with D perhaps matching TRBD2 (7 bases). The ends were cut back, 5 bases at V and 8 bases at J, with 20 bases in the middle. The CDR3 covers 15 residues. Germline V lookup: CDR1 SGHAT, CDR2 FQNNGV. CDR3 bases: TGTGCCAGCAGCCTAGGATGGGGGGGGCAGGTTACGCAGTATTTT. Residues: CASSLGWGGQVTQYF.

V usage is TRBV28 and J usage is TRBJ2-5; 8 bases line up with TRBD1. Near its end, the DNA agrees better with TRBJ2-7, so the J call may be wrong. The CDR3 is 16 residues long. Germline V gene lookup returns CDR1 MDHEN and CDR2 SYDVKM. This CDR3 reads CASIPGQGATPYEQYF. The CDR3 coding sequence is TGTGCCAGCATCCCCGGACAGGGAGCTACACCCTACGAGCAGTACTTC.

This clone was counted once. The rearrangement joins TRBV28 to TRBJ1-4, with a weak D call TRBD1 (5 bases). The CDR3 extends over 15 amino acids. Germline lookup yields CDR1 MDHEN and CDR2 SYDVKM. V was cut by 3 bases and J by 10 bases, with 18 bases left in between. The CDR3 sequence is CASSLRAGPTLKLFF. The CDR3 DNA follows: TGTGCCAGCAGTTTGAGGGCGGGACCGACTCTAAAACTGTTTTTT.

This chain connects TRBV4-2 to TRBJ2-2, with 15 bases that match TRBD2. Germline trimming cut 2 bases from V and 6 bases from J; bases unmatched to any gene: 10. The V gene's germline CDR1 is LGHNA and CDR2 YNFKEQ. The CDR3 has 19 residues. The CDR3: CASSQLFRTSGRAPGELFF. CDR3 DNA sequence: TGTGCCAGCAGCCAATTATTTCGGACTAGCGGGAGGGCCCCCGGGGAGCTGTTTTTT.

The chain links TRBV27 to TRBJ2-1; 7 bases match TRBD1. There are 16 residues in the CDR3. From germline, CDR1 is MNHEY and CDR2 SMNVEV (reference sequence). The V segment lost 6 bases and the J segment 0 bases; nucleotides outside the gene matches: 8. CDR3 nucleotides: TGTGCCAGCAGCCCAGCCCGACAGGGCTCCTACAATGAGCAGTTCTTC. Protein product: CASSPARQGSYNEQFF.

This chain joins TRBV4-1 and TRBJ2-7; a possible D gene is TRBD1 (5 bases). CDR3 length equals 13 residues. Trimming left V 11 bases short and J 3 bases short, with 17 bases between. Germline V lookup: CDR1 MGHRA, CDR2 YSYEKL. The CDR3 spells CALRRRERYEQYF. CDR3 bases: TGCGCCCTGCGCCGCAGGGAACGCTACGAGCAGTACTTC.

This clone was seen a single time. The chain combines TRBV27 with TRBJ2-2, with unresolved D. CDR3 length: 14 amino acids. Trimming left V 7 bases short and J 0 bases short, with 9 bases between. Germline-derived CDR1 and CDR2 are MNHEY and SMNVEV (reference sequence). CDR3 loop: CASKQPSNTGELFF. CDR3 nucleotide sequence: TGTGCCAGCAAACAGCCCTCGAACACCGGGGAGCTGTTTTTT.

The chain couples TRBV10-3 to TRBJ2-1, with TRBD2 matching over 7 bases. The J segment lost 1 base and the V segment lost 3 bases, leaving 3 bases of the junction unmatched. This CDR3 is 15 amino acids long. Germline V gene lookup returns CDR1 ENHRY and CDR2 SYGVKD. As DNA, the CDR3 is TGTGCCATCAGTGACGCCGGGGGGTCCTACAATGAGCAGTTCTTC. Its protein is CAISDAGGSYNEQFF.

The J gene is TRBJ2-5, the V gene TRBV6-5; 8 bases agree with TRBD2. V lost 8 bases, J lost 7 bases, and 6 bases stayed unmatched. Germline CDR1 MNHEY, CDR2 SVGAGI. The CDR3 extends over 12 amino acids. This CDR3 is CASYSGEGTQYF. The CDR3, as DNA: TGTGCCAGCTATAGCGGGGAGGGGACCCAGTACTTC.

This chain uses TRBV27 with TRBJ1-5; 9 bases are a match to TRBD1. J lost 7 bases, V lost 5 bases, and 6 bases had no gene match. From germline, CDR1 is MNHEY and CDR2 SMNVEV (reference sequence). There are 14 residues in the CDR3. CDR3 coding DNA: TGTGCCAGCAGTCCTGACAGGGGGAAACAGCCCCAGCATTTT. Its protein is CASSPDRGKQPQHF.

This clone was seen a few times. The V call is TRBV6-5, the J call TRBJ1-1; D is unresolved. V shed 5 bases and J shed 3 bases, with 10 bases lying between them. Germline CDR1 is MNHEY and CDR2 is SVGAGI. CDR3 length: 13 residues. DNA of the CDR3: TGTGCCAGCAGTGACACGGGGTACACTGAAGCTTTCTTT. The encoded protein is CASSDTGYTEAFF.